These 17 T cell receptor beta chains were all obtained from the same sample, sequenced in a study of blood T cell repertoires in COVID-19. Produced via immunoSEQ multiplex PCR; TCRdb's table is partial and in-frame only. The sample lists a few hundred thousand clones; around 84% were seen once. The sample consisted of PBMCs or T cells enriched from blood (not recorded which). Every receptor here comes from a woman in her thirties or forties with acute COVID-19.

V and J are TRBV20-1 and TRBJ1-3; D possibly corresponds to TRBD1 (6 bases). Per the germline V gene, CDR1 is DFQATT and CDR2 is SNEGSKA (reference sequence). V lost 3 bases, J lost 2 bases, and 17 bases lay in between. The CDR3 runs to 16 residues. The CDR3 loop is CSASSAGDWTGNTIYF. CDR3 nucleotide sequence: TGCAGTGCTAGTTCGGCAGGGGATTGGACTGGAAACACCATATATTTT.

V gene TRBV7-2 combines with J gene TRBJ1-1; D not resolved. This CDR3 contains 11 residues. The germline CDR1 and CDR2 sequences are SGHTA and FQGNSA. Trimming took off 10 bases at V and 5 bases at J, with 11 bases between the two ends. CDR3 nucleotide sequence: TGTGCCACAAGCCCGAGGACTGAAGCTTTCTTT. Its translation: CATSPRTEAFF.

This rearrangement joins TRBV25-1 to TRBJ1-1; D not certain. This CDR3 is 11 amino acids long. Germline V CDR1 and CDR2: MGHDK, SYGVNS. V lost 5 bases and J 7 bases, leaving 8 bases between the germline ends. The CDR3 protein is CASSPLFEAFF. For the CDR3, the DNA is TGTGCCAGCAGTCCCCTATTTGAAGCTTTCTTT.

The V and J genes are TRBV7-8 and TRBJ1-5, with D unresolved. This CDR3 region has 16 residues. The germline V gene has CDR1 SGHVS and CDR2 FQNEAQ. V was pared by 1 base and J by 0 bases, with 10 bases between. Here the CDR3 reads CASSLESILSNQPQHF. The CDR3 nucleotides read TGTGCCAGCAGCTTAGAGTCCATACTTAGCAATCAGCCCCAGCATTTT.

The chain carries TRBV15 and TRBJ2-5, with D uncertain. V lost 0 bases and J 5 bases, leaving 10 bases between the germline ends. The CDR3 totals 14 residues. CDR1 is LNHNV and CDR2 is YYDKDF in the germline V gene (reference sequence). The CDR3 coding sequence is TGTGCCACCAGCAGAGATCCCGGCAGGGAGACCCAGTACTTC. This codes for CATSRDPGRETQYF.

V and J are TRBV11-2 and TRBJ1-1, with D perhaps matching TRBD1 (5 bases). The CDR3 sequence is 14 residues long. Germline assignment: CDR1 SGHAT and CDR2 FQNNGV. V was pared by 2 bases and J by 4 bases, with 11 bases between. For the CDR3, the DNA is TGTGCCAGCAGCTTATCGGGGGGAAGCACTGAAGCTTTCTTT. This codes for CASSLSGGSTEAFF.

The V and J genes are TRBV20-1 and TRBJ2-5, with 13 bases identical to TRBD2. Germline assignment: CDR1 DFQATT and CDR2 SNEGSKA (reference sequence). V lost 3 bases, J lost 7 bases, and 8 bases stayed unmatched. This CDR3 comprises 15 residues. The CDR3 DNA is TGCAGTGCTAGTGCAGGACTAGCGGGGGCATCGACCCAGTACTTC. Its translation is CSASAGLAGASTQYF.

As for this clone: Other DNA variants within this sample encode the same CDR3. This rearrangement joins TRBV27 to TRBJ2-7; 11 bases fit TRBD1. V gave up 6 bases and J gave up 4 bases; unmatched junction bases: 5. CDR3 size: 14 residues. Germline assignment: CDR1 MNHEY and CDR2 SMNVEV (reference sequence). CDR3 region: CASRTGTGGYEQYF. The CDR3 DNA sequence: TGTGCCAGCAGGACCGGGACAGGGGGTTACGAGCAGTACTTC.

V gene TRBV5-5 combines with J gene TRBJ2-7, with 11 bases that match TRBD1. The CDR3 consists of 15 residues. CDR1 is SGHKS, CDR2 YYEKEE, per germline (reference sequence). The V gene end was trimmed by 3 bases and the J gene end by 6 bases; junction bases not matched to a gene: 8. In nucleotides, the CDR3 is TGTGCCAGCAGCTACCGGGGACAGGGGGTCGGCGAGCAGTACTTC. Its translation: CASSYRGQGVGEQYF.

This rearrangement joins TRBV5-1 to TRBJ1-2, with D unclear. The CDR3 contains 14 residues. V lost 5 bases to trimming and J lost 7 bases, with 18 bases between them. CDR1 and CDR2 (germline): SGHRS, YFSETQ. As DNA, the CDR3 is TGCGCCAGCAGGTCTACCCCGGGGATGGGTGGCTACACCTTC. Residues: CASRSTPGMGGYTF. The whole variable domain, remainder taken from reference TRBV5-1 and TRBJ1-2, is KAGVTQTPRYLIKTRGQQVTLSCSPISGHRSVSWYQQTPGQGLQFLFEYFSETQRNKGNFPGRFSGRQFSNSRSEMNVSTLELGDSALYLCASRSTPGMGGYTFGSGTRLTVV.

The gene calls are TRBV5-4 and TRBJ2-7; D might be TRBD2 (6 bases). CDR1 is SGHNT and CDR2 is YYREEE in the germline V gene (reference sequence). The CDR3 sequence is 14 residues long. V was trimmed by 4 bases and J by 0 bases, leaving 11 bases between them. Here the CDR3 DNA reads TGTGCCAGCAGCCACGTGGGGGGCTCCTACGAGCAGTACTTC. This encodes CASSHVGGSYEQYF.

The chain carries TRBV7-9 and TRBJ2-7; D is undetermined. V was shortened by 4 bases and J by 2 bases, with 9 bases between the two germline ends. This CDR3 spans 13 amino acids. In germline, CDR1 is SEHNR, CDR2 FQNEAQ (reference sequence). The DNA of the CDR3 is TGTGCCAGCAGCTCAGGCCTACCCTACGAGCAGTACTTC. It translates to CASSSGLPYEQYF. Drawing the rest from reference TRBV7-9 and TRBJ2-7, the complete variable domain is DTGVSQNPRHKITKRGQNVTFRCDPISEHNRLYWYRQTLGQGPEFLTYFQNEAQLEKSRLLSDRFSAERPKGSFSTLEIQRTEQGDSAMYLCASSSGLPYEQYFGPGTRLTVT.

V is TRBV18 and J is TRBJ2-7, with D maybe TRBD1 (6 bases). Looked up from germline, CDR1 is KGHSH and CDR2 is LQKENI. The CDR3 spans 14 residues. V was pared by 5 bases and J by 1 base, with 12 bases between. This CDR3 is CASSSDSWSYEQYF. Written as DNA, the CDR3 is TGTGCCAGCTCATCGGACAGTTGGTCCTACGAGCAGTACTTC. Combining the CDR3 with reference TRBV18 and TRBJ2-7 gives the whole variable domain NAGVMQNPRHLVRRRGQEARLRCSPMKGHSHVYWYRQLPEEGLKFMVYLQKENIIDESGMPKERFSAEFPKEGPSILRIQQVVRGDSAAYFCASSSDSWSYEQYFGPGTRLTVT.

V usage is TRBV7-2 and J usage is TRBJ1-3; 7 bases map to TRBD1. The germline gives CDR1 SGHTA, CDR2 FQGNSA. There are 17 residues in the CDR3. V lost 1 base to trimming and J lost 0 bases; unmatched junction nucleotides: 6. CDR3 loop: CASSLVGQDYSGNTIYF. Written as DNA, the CDR3 is TGTGCCAGCAGCTTAGTAGGACAGGATTACTCTGGAAACACCATATATTTT.

V gene TRBV29-1 combines with J gene TRBJ2-7; a possible D gene is TRBD1 (6 bases). The CDR3 runs 13 residues. Germline CDR1 and CDR2: SQVTM and ANQGSEA. The germline V and J ends were trimmed by 5 bases and 1 base, with 12 bases remaining between them. The DNA for the CDR3 is TGCAGCGTTATGGACGGGACATCCTACGAGCAGTACTTC. Translation gives CSVMDGTSYEQYF.

CDR3 loop: CASSWDRVGELFF. The CDR3 region has the DNA TGTGCCAGCAGCTGGGACAGGGTGGGGGAGCTGTTTTTT. The chain recombines TRBV5-4 with TRBJ2-2; 9 bases align to TRBD1. The germline gives CDR1 SGHNT, CDR2 YYREEE (reference sequence). This CDR3 is built from 13 residues. J gave up 8 bases and V 3 bases, and 2 bases lay outside the gene matches. The full variable domain, with the rest looked up from reference TRBV5-4 and TRBJ2-2, is ETGVTQSPTHLIKTRGQQVTLRCSSQSGHNTVSWYQQALGQGPQFIFQYYREEENGRGNFPPRFSGLQFPNYSSELNVNALELDDSALYLCASSWDRVGELFFGEGSRLTVL.

CDR3 nucleotide sequence: TGTGCCTGGAGTGTAGGAGGGGACAATCAGCCCCAGCATTTT. This translates into CAWSVGGDNQPQHF. V gene TRBV30 combines with J gene TRBJ1-5, with D perhaps TRBD1 (5 bases). CDR3 length: 14 amino acids. Per germline, CDR1 GTSNPN and CDR2 SVGIG (reference sequence). The V and J ends lost 0 bases and 3 bases respectively, with 9 bases between them.